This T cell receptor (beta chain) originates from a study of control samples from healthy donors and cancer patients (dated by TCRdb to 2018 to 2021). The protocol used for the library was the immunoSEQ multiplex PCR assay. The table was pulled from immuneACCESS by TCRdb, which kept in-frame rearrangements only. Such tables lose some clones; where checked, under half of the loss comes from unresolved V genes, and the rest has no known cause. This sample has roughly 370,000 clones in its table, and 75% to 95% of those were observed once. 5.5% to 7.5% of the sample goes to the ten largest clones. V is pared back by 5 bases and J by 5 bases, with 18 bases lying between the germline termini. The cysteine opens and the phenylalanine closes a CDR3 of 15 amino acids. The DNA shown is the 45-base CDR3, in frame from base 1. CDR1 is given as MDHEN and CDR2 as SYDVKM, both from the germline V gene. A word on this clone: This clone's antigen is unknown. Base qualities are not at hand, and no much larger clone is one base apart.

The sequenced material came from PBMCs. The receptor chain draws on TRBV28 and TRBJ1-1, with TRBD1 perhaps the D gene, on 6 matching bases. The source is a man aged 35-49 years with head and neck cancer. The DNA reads TGTGCCAGCAGTAACACAGGGTCGGGTCGAACTGAAGCTTTCTTT. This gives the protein CASSNTGSGRTEAFF. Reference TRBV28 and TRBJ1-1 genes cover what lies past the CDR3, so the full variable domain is DVKVTQSSRYLVKRTGEKVFLECVQDMDHENMFWYRQDPGLGLRLIYFSYDVKMKEKGDIPEGYSVSREKKERFSLILESASTNQTSMYLCASSNTGSGRTEAFFGQGTRLTVV.